This TCR beta chain was documented in a study of blood T cell repertoires in COVID-19. About the study: Sample material is recorded as cDNA or gDNA derived from T cells, B-cell-depleted T cells, or PBMCs.

As originally analysed: By means of reference gene primer amplification, nucleated cell counts were estimated. Repertoires were generated with immunoSEQ multiplex PCR, while TCRdb's copy carries only in-frame clones and drops some. That table supplies the V and J calls and clone size; D and trimming were determined from the DNA. Found here are about 150,000 clones, roughly 80% of them singletons; the top ten hold over 11%. Germline V gene data show CDR1 as SGHTA and CDR2 as FQGNSA. The CDR3 covers 14 residues. Trimming cost V 0 bases and J 4 bases, with 10 bases left between them. The TCR comes from an elderly woman with acute or convalescent COVID-19. What was sequenced was peripheral blood. The V gene is TRBV7-2, the J gene TRBJ2-7, with TRBD1 as a possible D gene (6 bases). Here the CDR3 reads CASSLAGTTYEQYF. The CDR3 nucleotides read TGTGCCAGCAGCTTAGCCGGGACAACATACGAGCAGTACTTC.